This T cell receptor beta chain was captured in a study of blood T cells in healthy people across ages. Overall study results and limits: Unknown CMV status may confound age-related changes in expanded clones.

CDR3 length: 16 residues. Germline lookup yields CDR1 DFQATT and CDR2 SNEGSKA (reference sequence). J was trimmed by 0 bases and V by 0 bases; bases with no gene match: 5. In this sample, this clonotype turned up a few times. What it recognizes is unknown. The authors ran a second PCR of about 7 to 12 cycles using a sample-barcoded 5' primer and a J-beta primer mix. TCRdb recomputed calls from the 5' RACE reads with MiXCR, one row per CDR3 protein. The table has roughly 500,000 distinct CDR3 sequences, about 26% seen once. This sequence joins TRBV20-1 and TRBJ2-5; 9 bases agree with TRBD2. This clonotype originated in a woman in her 70s in good health. The sample taken for sequencing was blood. The CDR3: CSARDGASGDQETQYF. In nucleotides, the CDR3 is TGCAGTGCTAGAGATGGGGCTAGCGGGGACCAAGAGACCCAGTACTTC.